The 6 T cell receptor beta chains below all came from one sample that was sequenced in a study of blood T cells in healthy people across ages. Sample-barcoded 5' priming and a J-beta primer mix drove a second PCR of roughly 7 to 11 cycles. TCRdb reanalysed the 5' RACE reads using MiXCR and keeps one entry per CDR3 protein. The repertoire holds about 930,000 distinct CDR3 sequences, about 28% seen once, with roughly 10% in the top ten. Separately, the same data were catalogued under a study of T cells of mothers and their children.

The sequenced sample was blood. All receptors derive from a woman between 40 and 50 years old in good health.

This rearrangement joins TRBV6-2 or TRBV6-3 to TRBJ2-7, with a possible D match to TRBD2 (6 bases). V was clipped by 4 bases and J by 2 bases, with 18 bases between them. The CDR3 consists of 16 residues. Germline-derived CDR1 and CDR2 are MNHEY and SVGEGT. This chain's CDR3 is CASSSPSVAVTYEQYF. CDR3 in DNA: TGTGCCAGCAGTTCCCCTAGCGTGGCCGTTACCTACGAGCAGTACTTC.

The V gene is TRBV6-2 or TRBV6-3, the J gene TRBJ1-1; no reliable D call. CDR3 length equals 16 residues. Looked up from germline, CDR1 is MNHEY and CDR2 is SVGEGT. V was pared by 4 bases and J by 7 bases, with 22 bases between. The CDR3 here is CASSWPRSEAAVEAFF. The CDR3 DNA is TGTGCCAGCAGTTGGCCCCGTAGTGAAGCTGCGGTTGAAGCTTTCTTT.

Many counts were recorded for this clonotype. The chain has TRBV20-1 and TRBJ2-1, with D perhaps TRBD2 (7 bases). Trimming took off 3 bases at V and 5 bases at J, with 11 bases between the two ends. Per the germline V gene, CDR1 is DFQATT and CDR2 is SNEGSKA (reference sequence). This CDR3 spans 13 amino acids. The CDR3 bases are TGCAGTGCTAGTGGGGGGGCCCACAATGAGCAGTTCTTC. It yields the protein CSASGGAHNEQFF.

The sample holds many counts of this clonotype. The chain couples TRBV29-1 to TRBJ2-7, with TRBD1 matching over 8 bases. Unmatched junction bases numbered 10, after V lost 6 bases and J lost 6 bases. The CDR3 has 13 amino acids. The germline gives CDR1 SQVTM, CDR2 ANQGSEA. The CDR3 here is CSVSTGGSGEQYF. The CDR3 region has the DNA TGCAGCGTCTCCACAGGGGGAAGTGGCGAGCAGTACTTC.

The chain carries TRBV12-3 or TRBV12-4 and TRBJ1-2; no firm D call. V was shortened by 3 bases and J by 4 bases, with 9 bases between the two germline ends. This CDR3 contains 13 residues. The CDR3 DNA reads TGTGCCAGCAGTTTTCTGGCCTCCTATGGCTACACCTTC. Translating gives CASSFLASYGYTF.

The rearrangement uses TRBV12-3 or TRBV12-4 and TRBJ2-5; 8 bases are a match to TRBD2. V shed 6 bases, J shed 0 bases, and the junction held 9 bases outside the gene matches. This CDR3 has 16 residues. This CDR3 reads CASSGGVAGYQETQYF. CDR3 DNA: TGTGCCAGCAGCGGAGGAGTAGCGGGGTACCAAGAGACCCAGTACTTC.